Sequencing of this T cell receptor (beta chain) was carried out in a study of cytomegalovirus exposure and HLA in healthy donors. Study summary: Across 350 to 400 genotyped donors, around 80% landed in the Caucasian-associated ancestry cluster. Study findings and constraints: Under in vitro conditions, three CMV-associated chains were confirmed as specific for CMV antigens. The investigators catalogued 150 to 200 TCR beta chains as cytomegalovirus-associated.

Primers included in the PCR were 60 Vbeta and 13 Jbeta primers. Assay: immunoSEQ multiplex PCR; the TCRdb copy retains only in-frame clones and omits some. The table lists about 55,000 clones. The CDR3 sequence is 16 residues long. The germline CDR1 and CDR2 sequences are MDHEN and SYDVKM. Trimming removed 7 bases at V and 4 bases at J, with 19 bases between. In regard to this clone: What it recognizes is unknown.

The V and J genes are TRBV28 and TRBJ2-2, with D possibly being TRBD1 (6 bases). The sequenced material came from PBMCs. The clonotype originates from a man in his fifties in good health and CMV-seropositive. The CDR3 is CASTSIRGRSTGELFF. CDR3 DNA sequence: TGTGCCAGCACCTCAATCAGGGGAAGAAGCACCGGGGAGCTGTTTTTT.